A selection of T cell receptor beta chains follows, all from one sample in a study of blood T cell repertoires in COVID-19. The assay was immunoSEQ multiplex PCR, and TCRdb's table has in-frame clones only and misses some. The sample lists under 350,000 clones, under 95% occurring once. The sequenced sample consisted of PBMCs or T cells enriched from blood (not recorded which). The receptors derive from a man aged 55 to 70 who had recovered from COVID-19. The conserved cysteine and the conserved F or W are not part of the CDR3 here. Fields, in order: CDR3 protein, J gene, V gene, CDR3 length.

CDR3: ASSLYQRGRNTGELF
J: TRBJ2-2
V: TRBV27
length: 15

CDR3: ASSRDGLAGNEQF
J: TRBJ2-1
V: TRBV7-3
length: 13

CDR3: ASKNRDSEAF
J: TRBJ1-1
V: TRBV11-2
length: 10

CDR3: ASGRARSVARHTDTQY
J: TRBJ2-3
V: TRBV12-5
length: 16

CDR3: ASSQPRSTEAF
J: TRBJ1-1
V: TRBV4-2
length: 11

CDR3: ASSRDSVSYEQY
J: TRBJ2-7
V: TRBV5-4
length: 12

CDR3: ASTQGGLQPQH
J: TRBJ1-5
V: TRBV6-5
length: 11

CDR3: ASSRTGGYGYT
J: TRBJ1-2
V: TRBV7-3
length: 11

CDR3: ASSLGMGQGYTEAF
J: TRBJ1-1
V: TRBV5-1
length: 14

CDR3: ASSVGTGGNEKLF
J: TRBJ1-4
V: TRBV9
length: 13